The present TCR beta chain was sequenced within a study of blood T cells in healthy people across ages. With a J-beta primer mix and a sample-barcoded 5' primer, a second PCR ran about 7 to 12 cycles. TCRdb fed the 5' RACE reads into MiXCR, producing one record per CDR3 protein. The sample consists of more than 900,000 distinct CDR3 sequences, roughly 29% of them appearing once. Trimming removed 8 bases from V and 6 bases from J, with 20 bases in between. The CDR3 loop spans 15 amino acids. Germline lookup yields CDR1 SGHAT and CDR2 FQNNGV. To note about this clonotype: Antigen specificity is unknown.

Study-level points and caveats: Diversity estimated from one million T cells was considered an underestimate.

These data were likewise used in another study, on T cells of mothers and their children. That report adds: A few healthy Caucasian mothers, along with their six children, were the donors. Each child gave 2.9 million or so TCR beta CDR3 reads (each mother, over 9 million). Slightly higher, non-significant overlap characterized related mother-child pairs relative to unrelated pairs.

The chain couples TRBV11-2 to TRBJ2-1; D assignment may be TRBD1 or TRBD2 (6 bases each). Sequences were obtained from blood. This receptor was obtained from a woman aged 40 to 50 in good health. In nucleotides, the CDR3 is TGTGCCAGCGCCACGCAGCCGGGGGCGGGCAATGAGCAGTTCTTC. It yields the protein CASATQPGAGNEQFF.